This T cell receptor beta chain was sequenced in a study of blood T cell repertoires in COVID-19. At the level of the study: Some COVID-19 samples were acute and others convalescent; all came from the United States, Italy and Spain.

In the authors' methods: Reference gene primer amplification gave estimated nucleated cell counts. TCRdb's copy holds only in-frame clones and misses some; the assay was immunoSEQ multiplex PCR. Clonal size and the V and J genes are those of that table, whereas D and trimming came from the DNA. The sample includes about 190,000 clones, around 80% of them seen just once. Sequences were obtained from peripheral blood. This TCR came from a woman over 75 with active or convalescent COVID-19.

The CDR3 reads CASSPLVSLDGYTF. In DNA, the CDR3 is TGTGCCAGCTCACCACTAGTGTCCCTAGACGGCTACACCTTC. The chain carries TRBV18 and TRBJ1-2; D gene ambiguous. V was clipped by 1 base and J by 8 bases, with 14 bases between them. Per the germline V gene, CDR1 is KGHSH and CDR2 is LQKENI. CDR3 length: 14 amino acids.